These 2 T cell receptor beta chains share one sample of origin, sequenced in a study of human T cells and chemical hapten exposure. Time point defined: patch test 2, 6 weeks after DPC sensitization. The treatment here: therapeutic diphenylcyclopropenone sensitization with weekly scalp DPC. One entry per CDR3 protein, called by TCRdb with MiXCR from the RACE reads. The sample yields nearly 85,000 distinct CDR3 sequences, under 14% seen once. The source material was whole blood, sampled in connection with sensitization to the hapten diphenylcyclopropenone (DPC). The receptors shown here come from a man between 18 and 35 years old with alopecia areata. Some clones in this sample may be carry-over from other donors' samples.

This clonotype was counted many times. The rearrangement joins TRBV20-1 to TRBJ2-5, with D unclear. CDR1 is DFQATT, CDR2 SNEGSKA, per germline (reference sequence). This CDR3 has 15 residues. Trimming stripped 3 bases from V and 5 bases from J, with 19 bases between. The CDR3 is CSARPPFRPTETQYF. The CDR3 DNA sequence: TGCAGTGCTAGGCCCCCCTTTCGACCGACGGAGACCCAGTACTTC.

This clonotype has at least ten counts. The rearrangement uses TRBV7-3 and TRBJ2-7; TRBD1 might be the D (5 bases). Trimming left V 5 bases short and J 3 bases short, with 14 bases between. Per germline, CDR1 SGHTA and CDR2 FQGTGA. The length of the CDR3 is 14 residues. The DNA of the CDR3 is TGTGCCAGCAGCGCGGCAGGGCCTTACTACGAGCAGTACTTC. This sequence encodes CASSAAGPYYEQYF.